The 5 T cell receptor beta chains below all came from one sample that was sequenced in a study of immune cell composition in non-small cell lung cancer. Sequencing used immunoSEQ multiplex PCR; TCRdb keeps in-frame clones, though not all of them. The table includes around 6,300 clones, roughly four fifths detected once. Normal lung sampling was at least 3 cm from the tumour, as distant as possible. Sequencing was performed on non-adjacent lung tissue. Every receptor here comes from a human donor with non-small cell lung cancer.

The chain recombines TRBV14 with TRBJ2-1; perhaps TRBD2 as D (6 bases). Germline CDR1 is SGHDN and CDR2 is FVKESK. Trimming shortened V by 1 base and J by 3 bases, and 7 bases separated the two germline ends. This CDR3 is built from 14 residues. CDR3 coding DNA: TGTGCCAGCAGCCAAGTGGGACTCTACAATGAGCAGTTCTTC. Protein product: CASSQVGLYNEQFF.

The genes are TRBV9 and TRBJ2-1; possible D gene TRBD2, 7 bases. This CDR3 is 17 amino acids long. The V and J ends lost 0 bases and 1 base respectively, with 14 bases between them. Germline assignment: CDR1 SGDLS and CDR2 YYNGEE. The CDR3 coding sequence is TGTGCCAGCAGCGTAGTTCCGGGGGGCTTTTCCTACAATGAGCAGTTCTTC. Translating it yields CASSVVPGGFSYNEQFF.

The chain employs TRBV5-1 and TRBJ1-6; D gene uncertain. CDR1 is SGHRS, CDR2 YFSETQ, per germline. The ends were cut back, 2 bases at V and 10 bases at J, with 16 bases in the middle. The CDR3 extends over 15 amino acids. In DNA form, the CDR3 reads TGCGCCAGCAGCTTAAGTAATGCGGGTCGGTCACCCCTCCACTTT. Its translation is CASSLSNAGRSPLHF.

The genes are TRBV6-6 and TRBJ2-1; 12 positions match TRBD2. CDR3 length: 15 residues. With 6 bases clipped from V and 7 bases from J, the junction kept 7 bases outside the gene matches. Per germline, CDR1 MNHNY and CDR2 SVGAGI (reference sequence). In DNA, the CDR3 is TGTGCCAGCAGATCCTCTAGCGGGGGGGTGAATGAGCAGTTCTTC. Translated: CASRSSSGGVNEQFF.

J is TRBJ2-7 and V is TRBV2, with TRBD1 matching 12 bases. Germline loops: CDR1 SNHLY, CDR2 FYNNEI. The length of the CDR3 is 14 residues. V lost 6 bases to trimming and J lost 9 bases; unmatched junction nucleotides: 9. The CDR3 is CASRTGTGGAGQYF. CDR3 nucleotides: TGTGCCAGCAGGACCGGGACAGGGGGCGCGGGGCAGTACTTC.